These T cell receptor beta chains were read from a single sample in a study of blood T cell repertoires in COVID-19. The method was immunoSEQ multiplex PCR; TCRdb's version includes in-frame clones alone and lacks a portion of them. The repertoire holds fewer than 500,000 clones, with roughly 89% as singletons. Sequencing was done on a sample of peripheral blood. The receptors derive from a woman in her 30s with active or convalescent COVID-19. The CDR3 runs from the conserved cysteine through the conserved F or W. The D gene is left open where the match is weak. Expanded clones are given a class, and other clones once, few, many or no size at all.

J gene,V gene,clone size,D gene,CDR3 DNA,CDR3 protein
TRBJ2-7,TRBV9,.,.,TGTGCCAGCAGCCCTACCCCGACAAGCTCCTACGAGCAGTACTTC,CASSPTPTSSYEQYF
TRBJ1-1,TRBV28,.,.,TGTGCCAGCAGTTTACTTCCGGGACTACTAGGCAGTGAAGCTTTCTTT,CASSLLPGLLGSEAFF
TRBJ2-1,TRBV29-1,.,.,TGCAGCGCCCGAGACACACCCTACAATGAGCAGTTCTTC,CSARDTPYNEQFF
TRBJ1-2,TRBV5-1,.,.,TGCGCCAGCAGCTTGGAAGGGGTTGGCTACACCTTC,CASSLEGVGYTF
TRBJ2-2,TRBV27,.,TRBD2,TGTGCCAGCAGTCCCCCGGGAGGGCCGCTATCGGAGCTGTTTTTT,CASSPPGGPLSELFF
TRBJ1-5,TRBV19,.,.,TGTGCCAGTCGGAGAGGGTTGACCGCCGGTTATAGCAATCAGCCCCAGCATTTT,CASRRGLTAGYSNQPQHF
TRBJ2-3,TRBV5-8,.,TRBD1,TGTGCCAGCAGCTCGACAGGGGGTTACACAGATACGCAGTATTTT,CASSSTGGYTDTQYF
TRBJ1-2,TRBV5-1,.,TRBD1,TGCGCCAGCAGCTTGGACGGACAGGGGGTCGGGTATGGCTACACCTTC,CASSLDGQGVGYGYTF
TRBJ1-1,TRBV3-1/TRBV3-2,.,.,TGTGCCAGCAGCCAAGGGGAGGGCAACACTGAAGCTTTCTTT,CASSQGEGNTEAFF
TRBJ1-6,TRBV15,once,.,TGTGCCACCAGCAGAGCCACAGGGCAGTATTCACCCCTCCACTTT,CATSRATGQYSPLHF
TRBJ2-1,TRBV3-1/TRBV3-2,few,TRBD2,TGTGCCAGCAGAGTGACTAGCGGGGACTACAATGAGCAGTTCTTC,CASRVTSGDYNEQFF
TRBJ2-7,TRBV5-1,.,TRBD2,TGCGCCAGCAGCGGAGCGGGAGTATTCTACGAGCAGTACTTC,CASSGAGVFYEQYF
TRBJ2-2,TRBV27,.,TRBD2,TGTGCCAGCAGTTTATCAAGCGGGGTCACCGGGGAGCTGTTTTTT,CASSLSSGVTGELFF
TRBJ2-6,TRBV6-6,.,TRBD1,TGTGCCAGCAGTCACCTCCGGGACAGGTACTCTGGGGCCAACGTCCTGACTTTC,CASSHLRDRYSGANVLTF
TRBJ2-2,TRBV19,.,.,TGTGCCAGTAGTTGGCAGGGAAGCACCGGGGAGCTGTTTTTT,CASSWQGSTGELFF
TRBJ1-4,TRBV7-9,.,.,TGTGCCAGCAGCTTGACGTACTATAATGAAAAACTGTTTTTT,CASSLTYYNEKLFF
TRBJ1-1,TRBV7-9,.,.,TGTGCCAGCAGCTTATGGATGGGGCAGAGCACTGAAGCTTTCTTT,CASSLWMGQSTEAFF
TRBJ1-2,TRBV7-8,.,.,TGTGCCAGCAGCCTGAGGTTTCAAGCTAACTATGGCTACACCTTC,CASSLRFQANYGYTF
TRBJ2-7,TRBV3-1/TRBV3-2,.,TRBD1,TGTGCCAGCAGCCAAACCCGACAGGGTTTCTACGAGCAGTACTTC,CASSQTRQGFYEQYF
TRBJ2-3,TRBV3-1/TRBV3-2,.,TRBD2,TGTGCCAGCAGCCAACCGACTAGCGGGGGTTACACAGATACGCAGTATTTT,CASSQPTSGGYTDTQYF
TRBJ1-1,TRBV4-1,once,TRBD1,TGCGCCAGCAGCCACCGGACAGGGGGGGACACTGAAGCTTTCTTT,CASSHRTGGDTEAFF
TRBJ2-2,TRBV10-3,.,TRBD2,TGTGCCACCCGGGGGGATACCGGGGAGCTGTTTTTT,CATRGDTGELFF
TRBJ1-3,TRBV18,once,.,TGTGCCAGCTCACCCTCGACAGACGCCGGAAACACCATATATTTT,CASSPSTDAGNTIYF
TRBJ2-3,TRBV12-3/TRBV12-4,.,.,TGTGCCAGCAGTTCGCAGTTCACAGATACGCAGTATTTT,CASSSQFTDTQYF
TRBJ2-3,TRBV5-4,.,TRBD1,TGTGCCAGCAGCTTAGGGGACAGGGGGCTTCCAGATACGCAGTATTTT,CASSLGDRGLPDTQYF
TRBJ2-7,TRBV15,.,.,TGTGCCACCAGCAGAGATTTAGACTACGAGCAGTACTTC,CATSRDLDYEQYF
TRBJ1-1,TRBV16,.,.,TGTGCCAGCAGCAAAAATACAGGTCCCTCGTGGACTGAAGCTTTCTTT,CASSKNTGPSWTEAFF
TRBJ1-5,TRBV7-8,.,.,TGTGCCAGCAGCTTAGGTGGGCTGTATAGCAATCAGCCCCAGCATTTT,CASSLGGLYSNQPQHF
TRBJ1-5,TRBV19,.,.,TGTGCCAGTGGGCAGGGGAGCGAGCGCAATCAGCCCCAGCATTTT,CASGQGSERNQPQHF
TRBJ2-5,TRBV11-2,.,.,TGTGCCAGCAGCTTACTGGCTAGTGAGACCCAGTACTTC,CASSLLASETQYF
TRBJ2-3,TRBV15,.,.,TGTGCCACCAGCAGTCGCGGCACAGATACGCAGTATTTT,CATSSRGTDTQYF
TRBJ1-1,TRBV19,.,.,TGTGCCAGTAGTTTAAGTTGGCCCTCCAGGGACACTGAAGCTTTCTTT,CASSLSWPSRDTEAFF
TRBJ2-5,TRBV19,.,TRBD1,TGTGCCAGTAGTAAAGGGGGACAGAAAGAGACCCAGTACTTC,CASSKGGQKETQYF
TRBJ1-3,TRBV9,.,TRBD1,TGTGCCAGCAGCGTAGGGATGCAGGGGGCGGACACCATATATTTT,CASSVGMQGADTIYF
TRBJ2-7,TRBV14,.,TRBD1,TGTGCCAGCAGCCAAACCGGGACAGGGGGCTACGAGCAGTACTTC,CASSQTGTGGYEQYF
TRBJ2-1,TRBV9,.,.,TGTGCCAGCAGCGTACGGTTAGGGGGTAGAGACAATGAGCAGTTCTTC,CASSVRLGGRDNEQFF
TRBJ2-2,TRBV5-8,.,TRBD1,TGTGCCAGCAGCTTGGAGAGGGACAGGGGTTATTGGGAGCTGTTTTTT,CASSLERDRGYWELFF
TRBJ1-1,TRBV29-1,once,TRBD1,TGCAGCGTTGGGGGGACAGGGGGCTATCGGACTGAAGCTTTCTTT,CSVGGTGGYRTEAFF
TRBJ1-5,TRBV27,.,TRBD1,TGTGCCAGCAGCCAGGGGGGAATAGGCCAGCCCCAGCATTTT,CASSQGGIGQPQHF
TRBJ1-2,TRBV20-1,.,TRBD1,TGCAGCGTGGACAGGGAAGGCGGCTACACCTTC,CSVDREGGYTF
TRBJ1-5,TRBV5-8,.,.,TGTGCCAGCAGTTACTCGACAGCGATCAATCAGCCCCAGCATTTT,CASSYSTAINQPQHF
TRBJ1-5,TRBV5-3,.,TRBD1,TGTGCCAGAAGCTTGGGGGGACAGGGAGAGGGTAGCAATCAGCCCCAGCATTTT,CARSLGGQGEGSNQPQHF